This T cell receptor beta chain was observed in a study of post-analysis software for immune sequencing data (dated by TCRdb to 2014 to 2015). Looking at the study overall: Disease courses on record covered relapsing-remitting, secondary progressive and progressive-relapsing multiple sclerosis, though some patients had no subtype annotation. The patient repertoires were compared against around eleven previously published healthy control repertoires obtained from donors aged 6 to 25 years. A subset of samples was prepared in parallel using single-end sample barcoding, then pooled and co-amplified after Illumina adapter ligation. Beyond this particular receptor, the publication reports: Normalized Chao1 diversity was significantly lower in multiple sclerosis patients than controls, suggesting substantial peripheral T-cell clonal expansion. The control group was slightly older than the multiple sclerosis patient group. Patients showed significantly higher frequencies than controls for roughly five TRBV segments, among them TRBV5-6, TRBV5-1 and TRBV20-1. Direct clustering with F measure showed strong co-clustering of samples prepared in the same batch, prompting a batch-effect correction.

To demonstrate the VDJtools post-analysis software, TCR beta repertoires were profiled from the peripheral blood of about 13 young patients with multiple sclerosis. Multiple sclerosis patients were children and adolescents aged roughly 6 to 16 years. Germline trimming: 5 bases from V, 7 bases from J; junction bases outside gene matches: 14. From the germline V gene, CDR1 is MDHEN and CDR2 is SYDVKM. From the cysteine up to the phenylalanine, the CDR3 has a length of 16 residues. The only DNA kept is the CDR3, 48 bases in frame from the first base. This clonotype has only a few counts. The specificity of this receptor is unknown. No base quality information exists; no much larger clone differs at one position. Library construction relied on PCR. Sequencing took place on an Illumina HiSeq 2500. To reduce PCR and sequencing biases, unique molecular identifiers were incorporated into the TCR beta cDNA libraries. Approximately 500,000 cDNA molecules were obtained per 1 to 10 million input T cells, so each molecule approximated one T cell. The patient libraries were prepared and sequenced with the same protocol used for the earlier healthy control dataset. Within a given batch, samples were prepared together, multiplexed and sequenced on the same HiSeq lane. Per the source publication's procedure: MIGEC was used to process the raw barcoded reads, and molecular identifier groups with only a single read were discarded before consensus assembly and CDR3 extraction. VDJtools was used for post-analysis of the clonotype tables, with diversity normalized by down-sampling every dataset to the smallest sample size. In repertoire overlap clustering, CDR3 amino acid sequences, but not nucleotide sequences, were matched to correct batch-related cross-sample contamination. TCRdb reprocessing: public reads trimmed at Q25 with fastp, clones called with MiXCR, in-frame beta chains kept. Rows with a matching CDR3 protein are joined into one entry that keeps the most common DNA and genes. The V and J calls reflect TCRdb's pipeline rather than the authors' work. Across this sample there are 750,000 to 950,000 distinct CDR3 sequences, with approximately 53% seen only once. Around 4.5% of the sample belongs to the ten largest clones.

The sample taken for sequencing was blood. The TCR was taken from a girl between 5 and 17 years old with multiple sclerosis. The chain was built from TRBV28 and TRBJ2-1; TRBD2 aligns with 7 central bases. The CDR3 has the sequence CASSTPSGEGRNEQFF. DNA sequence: TGTGCCAGCAGTACCCCTAGTGGGGAGGGCAGGAATGAGCAGTTCTTC.